This entry describes one T cell receptor beta chain. Its target is not known. V gave up 5 bases and J gave up 10 bases, with 26 bases separating them. The CDR3 has 16 amino acids. The sample originates from a study of early T cells in non-severe SARS-CoV-2 infection. Study background: Whole-blood bulk RNA, unsorted, was sequenced, and chains were unpaired.

Individual cDNA molecules were tagged with unique molecular identifiers, the study reported. MiXCR, run by TCRdb on the 5' RACE reads, gives a single entry per CDR3 protein. The table has fewer than 65,000 distinct CDR3 sequences, about 12% seen once; the top ten hold approximately 1.3%. Findings and caveats of the study: Matching results from VDJdb favored anti-spike CD8 responses, leaving private and CD4 specificities undetected.

The TCR originated in an adult who was a healthcare worker with PCR-confirmed SARS-CoV-2 infection or an uninfected control (not recorded which). The specimen sequenced was whole blood. The chain joins TRBV12-3 or TRBV12-4 to TRBJ1-1, with D hard to call. The CDR3 reads CASSLYLGPTTRGAFF. DNA for the CDR3: TGTGCCAGCAGTCTATACCTCGGTCCTACTACCCGAGGAGCTTTCTTT.